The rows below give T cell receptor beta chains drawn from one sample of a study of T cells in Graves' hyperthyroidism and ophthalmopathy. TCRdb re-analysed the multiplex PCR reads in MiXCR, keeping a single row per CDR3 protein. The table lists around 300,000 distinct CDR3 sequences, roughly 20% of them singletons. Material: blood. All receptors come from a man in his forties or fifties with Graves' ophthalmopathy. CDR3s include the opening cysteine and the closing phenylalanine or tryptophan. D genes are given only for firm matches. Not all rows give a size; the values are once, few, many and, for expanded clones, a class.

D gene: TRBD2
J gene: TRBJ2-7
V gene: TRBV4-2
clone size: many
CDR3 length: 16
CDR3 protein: CASSQDSSGGIYEQYF
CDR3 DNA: TGTGCCAGCAGCCAAGATTCCAGCGGGGGAATCTACGAGCAGTACTTC

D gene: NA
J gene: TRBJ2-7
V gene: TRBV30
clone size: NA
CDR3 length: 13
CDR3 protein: CAWSVHLKYEQYF
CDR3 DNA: TGTGCCTGGAGTGTACACCTGAAGTACGAGCAGTACTTC

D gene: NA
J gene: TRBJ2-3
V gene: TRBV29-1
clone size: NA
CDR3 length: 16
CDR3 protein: CSARRRIQIEGDTQYF
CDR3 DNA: TGCAGCGCCCGACGTAGAATTCAGATTGAGGGGGATACGCAGTATTTT

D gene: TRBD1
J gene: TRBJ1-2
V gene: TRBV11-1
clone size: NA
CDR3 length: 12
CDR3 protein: CASRRDRAGYTF
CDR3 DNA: TGTGCCAGCAGGCGGGACAGGGCTGGCTACACCTTC

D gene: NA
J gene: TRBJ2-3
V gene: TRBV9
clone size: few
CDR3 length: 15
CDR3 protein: CASSVGPSSTDTQYF
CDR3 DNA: TGTGCCAGCAGCGTAGGGCCCTCTAGCACAGATACGCAGTATTTT

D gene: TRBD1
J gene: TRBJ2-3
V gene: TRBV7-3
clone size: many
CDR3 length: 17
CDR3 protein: CASSSGQGEPSTDTQYF
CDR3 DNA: TGTGCCAGCAGCTCTGGACAGGGGGAACCTAGCACAGATACGCAGTATTTT

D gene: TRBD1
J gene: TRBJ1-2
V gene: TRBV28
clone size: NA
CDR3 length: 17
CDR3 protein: CASSLGPGQGGSRGYTF
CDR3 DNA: TGTGCCAGCAGTTTAGGGCCAGGACAGGGGGGGTCGAGAGGCTACACCTTC

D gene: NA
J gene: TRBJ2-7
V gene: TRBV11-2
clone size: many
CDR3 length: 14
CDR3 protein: CASSLDGGAYEQYF
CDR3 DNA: TGTGCCAGCAGCTTAGACGGGGGCGCCTACGAGCAGTACTTC

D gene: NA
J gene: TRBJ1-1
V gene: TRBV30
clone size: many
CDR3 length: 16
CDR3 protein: CAWSVRSREMNTEAFF
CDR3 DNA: TGTGCCTGGAGTGTACGATCGAGGGAAATGAACACTGAAGCTTTCTTT

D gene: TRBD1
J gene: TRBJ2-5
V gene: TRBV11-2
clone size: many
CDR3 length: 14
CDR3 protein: CASSRGTGQETQYF
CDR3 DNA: TGTGCCAGCAGCCGAGGGACAGGCCAAGAGACCCAGTACTTC

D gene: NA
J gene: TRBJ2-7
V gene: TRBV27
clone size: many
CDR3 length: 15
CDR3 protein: CASSLKPAPDYEQYF
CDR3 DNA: TGTGCCAGCAGTTTAAAGCCAGCCCCTGACTACGAGCAGTACTTC

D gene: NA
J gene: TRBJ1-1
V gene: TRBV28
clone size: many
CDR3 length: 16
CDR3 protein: CASSFIGEEWNTEAFF
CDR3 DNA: TGTGCCAGCAGTTTTATTGGGGAGGAATGGAACACTGAAGCTTTCTTT

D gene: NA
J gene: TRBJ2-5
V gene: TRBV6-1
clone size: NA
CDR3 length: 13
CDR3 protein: CASSDRLMETQYF
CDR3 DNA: TGTGCCAGCAGTGACCGCCTAATGGAGACCCAGTACTTC

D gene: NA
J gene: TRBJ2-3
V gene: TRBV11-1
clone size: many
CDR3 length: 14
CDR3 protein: CASSSSAYTDTQYF
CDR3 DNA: TGTGCCAGCAGCTCCTCGGCATACACAGATACGCAGTATTTT

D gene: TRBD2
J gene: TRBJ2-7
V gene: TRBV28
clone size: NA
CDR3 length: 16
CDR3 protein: CASSLLAGGITYEQYF
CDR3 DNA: TGTGCCAGCAGTTTACTAGCGGGAGGCATAACCTACGAGCAGTACTTC

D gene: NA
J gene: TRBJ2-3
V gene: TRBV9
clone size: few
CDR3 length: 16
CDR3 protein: CASSFRQVTITDTQYF
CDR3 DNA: TGTGCCAGCAGCTTCCGACAGGTCACTATCACAGATACGCAGTATTTT

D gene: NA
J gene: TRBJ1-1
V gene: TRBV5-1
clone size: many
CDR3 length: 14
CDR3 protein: CASSFRGELTEAFF
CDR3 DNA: TGCGCCAGCAGCTTTAGGGGGGAATTAACCGAAGCTTTCTTT

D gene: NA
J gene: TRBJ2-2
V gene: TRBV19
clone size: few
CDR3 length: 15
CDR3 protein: CASSIEGTDTGELFF
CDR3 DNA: TGTGCCAGTAGTATAGAGGGTACGGACACCGGGGAGCTGTTTTTT

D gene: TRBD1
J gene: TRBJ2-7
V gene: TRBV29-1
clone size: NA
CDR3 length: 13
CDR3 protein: CSVEGRGRHEQYF
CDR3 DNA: TGCAGCGTTGAAGGCAGGGGGCGCCACGAGCAGTACTTC

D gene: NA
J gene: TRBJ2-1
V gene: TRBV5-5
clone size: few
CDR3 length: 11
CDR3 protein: CASSSSNEQFF
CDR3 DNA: TGTGCCAGCAGTTCTTCTAATGAGCAGTTCTTC

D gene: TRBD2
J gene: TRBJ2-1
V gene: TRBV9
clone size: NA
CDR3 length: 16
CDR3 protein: CASSETSVAGVHEQFF
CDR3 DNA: TGTGCCAGCAGCGAGACTAGCGTGGCGGGAGTCCATGAGCAGTTCTTC

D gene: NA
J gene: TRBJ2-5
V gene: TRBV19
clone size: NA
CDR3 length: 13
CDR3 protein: CASRLRTQETQYF
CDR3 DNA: TGTGCCAGTAGGTTACGCACCCAAGAGACCCAGTACTTC

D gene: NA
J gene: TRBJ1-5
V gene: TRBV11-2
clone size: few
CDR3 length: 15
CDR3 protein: CASSLQGTGNQPQHF
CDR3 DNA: TGTGCCAGCAGCTTGCAGGGAACGGGCAATCAGCCCCAGCATTTT

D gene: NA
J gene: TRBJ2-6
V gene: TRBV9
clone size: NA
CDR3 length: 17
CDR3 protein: CASSDGTSGGRANVLTF
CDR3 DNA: TGTGCCAGCAGCGATGGGACCTCAGGCGGAAGGGCCAACGTCCTGACTTTC

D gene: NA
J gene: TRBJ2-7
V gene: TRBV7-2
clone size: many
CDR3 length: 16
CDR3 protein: CASSLRSGTGNYEQYF
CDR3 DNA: TGTGCCAGCAGCTTACGAAGCGGGACAGGTAACTACGAGCAGTACTTC

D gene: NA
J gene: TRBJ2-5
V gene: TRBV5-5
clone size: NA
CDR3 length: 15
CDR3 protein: CASTYFQSGRETQYF
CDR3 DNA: TGTGCCAGCACCTATTTTCAGTCGGGTAGAGAGACCCAGTACTTC

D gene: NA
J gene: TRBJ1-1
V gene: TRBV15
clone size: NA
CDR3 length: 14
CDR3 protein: CATSRDQGWTEAFF
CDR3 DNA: TGTGCCACCAGCAGAGACCAGGGGTGGACTGAAGCTTTCTTT

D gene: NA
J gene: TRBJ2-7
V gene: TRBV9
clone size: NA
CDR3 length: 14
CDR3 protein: CASSPTPSGGEQYF
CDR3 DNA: TGTGCCAGCAGCCCGACCCCTTCCGGTGGGGAGCAGTACTTC

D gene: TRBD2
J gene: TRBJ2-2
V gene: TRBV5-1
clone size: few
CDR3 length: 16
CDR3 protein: CASSVEAGANTGELFF
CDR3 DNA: TGCGCCAGCAGCGTGGAAGCGGGAGCGAACACCGGGGAGCTGTTTTTT

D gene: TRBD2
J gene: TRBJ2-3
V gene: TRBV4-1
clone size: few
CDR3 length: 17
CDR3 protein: CASSQGSAGGPADTQYF
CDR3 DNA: TGCGCCAGCAGCCAAGGATCGGCGGGAGGGCCCGCAGATACGCAGTATTTT

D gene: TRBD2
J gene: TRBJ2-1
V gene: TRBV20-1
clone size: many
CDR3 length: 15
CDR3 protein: CSARGGAGGINEQFF
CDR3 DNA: TGCAGTGCTAGAGGCGGGGCGGGAGGGATCAATGAGCAGTTCTTC

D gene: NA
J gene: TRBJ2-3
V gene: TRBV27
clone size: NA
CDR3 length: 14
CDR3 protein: CASSWVDSTDTQYF
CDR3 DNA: TGTGCCAGCAGTTGGGTGGATAGCACAGATACGCAGTATTTT

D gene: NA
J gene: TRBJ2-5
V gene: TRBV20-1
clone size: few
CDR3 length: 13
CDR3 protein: CSATRTHQETQYF
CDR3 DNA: TGCAGTGCTACCCGGACCCACCAAGAGACCCAGTACTTC

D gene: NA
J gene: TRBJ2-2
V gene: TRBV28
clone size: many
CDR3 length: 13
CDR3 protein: CASSLGIGGELFF
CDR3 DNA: TGTGCCAGCAGTTTAGGGATAGGAGGGGAGCTGTTTTTT

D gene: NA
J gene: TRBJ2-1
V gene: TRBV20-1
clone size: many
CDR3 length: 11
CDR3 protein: CSVAANNEQFF
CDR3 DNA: TGCAGTGTTGCTGCCAACAATGAGCAGTTCTTC

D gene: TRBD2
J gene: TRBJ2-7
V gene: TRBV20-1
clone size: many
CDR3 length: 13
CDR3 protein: CSAHSGRANEQYF
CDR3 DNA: TGCAGTGCTCATAGCGGGAGGGCCAACGAGCAGTACTTC

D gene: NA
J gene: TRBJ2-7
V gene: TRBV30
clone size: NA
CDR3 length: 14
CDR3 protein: CAWSRAVSSYEQYF
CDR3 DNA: TGTGCCTGGAGTAGGGCAGTGTCATCCTACGAGCAGTACTTC

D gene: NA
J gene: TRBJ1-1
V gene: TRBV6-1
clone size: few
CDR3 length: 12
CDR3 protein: CASSGTVTEAFF
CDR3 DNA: TGTGCCAGCAGTGGGACAGTCACTGAAGCTTTCTTT

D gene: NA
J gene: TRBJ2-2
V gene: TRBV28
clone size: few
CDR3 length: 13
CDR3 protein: CASSSFSTGELFF
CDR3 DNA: TGTGCCAGCAGTTCCTTCTCGACCGGGGAGCTGTTTTTT

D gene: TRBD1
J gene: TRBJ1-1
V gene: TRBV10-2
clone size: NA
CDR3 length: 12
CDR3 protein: CASRTGLTEAFF
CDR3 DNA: TGCGCCAGCAGGACAGGGCTCACTGAAGCTTTCTTT

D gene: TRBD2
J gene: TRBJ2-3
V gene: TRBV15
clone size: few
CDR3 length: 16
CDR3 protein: CATSRDLAGATDTQYF
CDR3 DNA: TGTGCCACCAGCAGGGACCTAGCGGGGGCCACAGATACGCAGTATTTT

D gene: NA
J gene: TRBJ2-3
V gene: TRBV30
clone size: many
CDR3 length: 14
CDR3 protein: CAWSNRVGPDTQYF
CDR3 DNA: TGTGCCTGGAGTAACCGGGTAGGCCCAGATACGCAGTATTTT

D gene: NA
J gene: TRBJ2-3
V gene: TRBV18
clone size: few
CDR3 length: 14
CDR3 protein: CASSPGPSPDTQYF
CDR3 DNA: TGTGCCAGCTCACCCGGACCAAGCCCGGATACGCAGTATTTT

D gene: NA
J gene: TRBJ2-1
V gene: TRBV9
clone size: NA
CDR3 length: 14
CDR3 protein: CASSVGAVGNEQFF
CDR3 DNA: TGTGCCAGCAGCGTAGGGGCCGTAGGGAATGAGCAGTTCTTC

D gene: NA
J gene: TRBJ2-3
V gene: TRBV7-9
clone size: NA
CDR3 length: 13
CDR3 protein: CASSTWSTDTQYF
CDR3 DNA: TGTGCCAGCAGCACCTGGAGCACAGATACGCAGTATTTT

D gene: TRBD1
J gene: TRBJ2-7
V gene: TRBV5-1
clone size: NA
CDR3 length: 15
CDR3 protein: CASSPDRGIAYEQYF
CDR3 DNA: TGCGCCAGCAGCCCGGACAGGGGGATAGCCTACGAGCAGTACTTC

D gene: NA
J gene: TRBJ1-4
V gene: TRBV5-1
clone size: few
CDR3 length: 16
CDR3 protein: CASSLEGFRRNEKLFF
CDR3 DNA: TGCGCCAGCAGCTTGGAAGGGTTCCGGAGGAATGAAAAACTGTTTTTT

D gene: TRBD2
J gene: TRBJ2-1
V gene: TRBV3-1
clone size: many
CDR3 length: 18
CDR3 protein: CASSQIAIAGVGYNEQFF
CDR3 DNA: TGTGCCAGCAGCCAGATCGCTATAGCGGGAGTGGGCTACAATGAGCAGTTCTTC

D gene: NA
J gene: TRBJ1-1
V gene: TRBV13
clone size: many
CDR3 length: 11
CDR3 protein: CASSEQNEAFF
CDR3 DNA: TGTGCCAGCAGCGAGCAGAATGAAGCTTTCTTT

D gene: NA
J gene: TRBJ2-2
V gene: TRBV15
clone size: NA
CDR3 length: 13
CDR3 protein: CATSRDGTGELFF
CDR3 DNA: TGTGCCACCAGCAGAGATGGAACCGGGGAGCTGTTTTTT

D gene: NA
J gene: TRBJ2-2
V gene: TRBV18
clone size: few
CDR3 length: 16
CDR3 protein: CASSPLPGGNTGKLFF
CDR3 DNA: TGTGCCAGCTCACCTCTTCCAGGGGGGAACACCGGGAAGCTGTTTTTT

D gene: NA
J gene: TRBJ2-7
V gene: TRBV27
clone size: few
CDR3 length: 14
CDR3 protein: CASSYGAPGYEQYF
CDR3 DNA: TGTGCCAGCAGTTACGGGGCACCTGGCTACGAGCAGTACTTC

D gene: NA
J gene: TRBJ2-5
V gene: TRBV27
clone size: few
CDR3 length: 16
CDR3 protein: CASSSLSRGRQETQYF
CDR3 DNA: TGTGCCAGCAGTTCCCTTAGCAGGGGCCGACAAGAGACCCAGTACTTC

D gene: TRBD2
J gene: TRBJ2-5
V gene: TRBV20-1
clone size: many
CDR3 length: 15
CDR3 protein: CSAIWTSGRATTQYF
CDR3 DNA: TGCAGTGCCATCTGGACTAGCGGGAGGGCCACGACCCAGTACTTC

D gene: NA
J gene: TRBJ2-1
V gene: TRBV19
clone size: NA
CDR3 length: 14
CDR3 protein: CASSPWTLYNEQFF
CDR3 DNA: TGTGCCAGTAGTCCTTGGACTCTCTACAATGAGCAGTTCTTC